These 16 T cell receptor beta chains originate from one sample sequenced in a study of CD8+ T cells in alopecia areata. Sample treatment: oral pan-JAK inhibitor, 5-10 mg twice daily. Extraction and reverse transcription of RNA yielded cDNA as the sequencing template. Some clones are missing from TCRdb's copy, which holds only in-frame ones; the method was immunoSEQ multiplex PCR. The table lists approximately 210,000 clones, around 65% of them singletons. This material consisted of CD4+ T cells sorted from blood, taken at week 4, from a patient treated with tofacitinib. These receptors came from a human donor with alopecia areata.

The genes are TRBV7-2 and TRBJ2-7; D is unresolved. Trimming left V 1 base short and J 1 base short, with 5 bases between. The CDR3 spans 13 residues. CDR1 and CDR2 from the germline V gene are SGHTA and FQGNSA. DNA of the CDR3: TGTGCCAGCAGCTTAGGGGAATCCTACGAGCAGTACTTC. This sequence encodes CASSLGESYEQYF.

The chain has TRBV25-1 and TRBJ2-1; a possible D gene is TRBD2 (5 bases). Between the trimmed V and J ends, which lost 1 base and 7 bases, there was a span of 14 bases. From germline, CDR1 is MGHDK and CDR2 SYGVNS. The CDR3 loop spans 15 amino acids. CDR3 residues: CASSESRGPTNEQFF. The DNA of the CDR3 is TGTGCCAGCAGTGAATCCCGGGGTCCAACAAATGAGCAGTTCTTC.

The table lists this clone with a count of one. At the DNA level, this CDR3 is encoded by other sequences in the same sample as well. This sequence joins TRBV2 and TRBJ1-5; D gene uncertain. This CDR3 is 14 amino acids long. CDR1 and CDR2 (germline): SNHLY, FYNNEI. Trimming pared 1 base from V and 1 base from J, leaving 5 bases between. The CDR3 loop reads CASSEVGSNQPQHF. The CDR3 DNA reads TGTGCCAGCAGTGAAGTGGGGAGCAATCAGCCCCAGCATTTT.

This sequence joins TRBV27 and TRBJ1-5, with D possibly being TRBD1 (6 bases). The CDR3 is made up of 15 amino acids. From germline, CDR1 is MNHEY and CDR2 SMNVEV (reference sequence). Trimming left V 0 bases short and J 8 bases short, with 14 bases between. The CDR3 is CASSLSGQGIEPQHF. The CDR3 coding sequence is TGTGCCAGCAGTTTATCGGGTCAGGGGATCGAGCCCCAGCATTTT.

This chain uses TRBV5-4 with TRBJ2-3; TRBD2 agrees at 9 bases. This CDR3 is 15 amino acids long. With V trimmed by 4 bases and J by 2 bases, 5 bases remained unmatched. Germline values: CDR1 SGHNT, CDR2 YYREEE (reference sequence). The DNA for the CDR3 is TGTGCCAGCAGCCCTTCTAGCGGGACCACAGATACGCAGTATTTT. Protein: CASSPSSGTTDTQYF. The variable domain in full, completed from reference TRBV5-4 and TRBJ2-3, reads ETGVTQSPTHLIKTRGQQVTLRCSSQSGHNTVSWYQQALGQGPQFIFQYYREEENGRGNFPPRFSGLQFPNYSSELNVNALELDDSALYLCASSPSSGTTDTQYFGPGTRLTVL.

This chain uses TRBV7-2 with TRBJ2-1; 11 bases fit TRBD2. This CDR3 has 19 amino acids. Losses at the gene ends were 2 bases for V and 0 bases for J; bases not matched to a gene: 9. CDR1 and CDR2 from the germline V gene are SGHTA and FQGNSA. CDR3 loop: CASSLSSSSGGSSYNEQFF. The CDR3 nucleotides read TGTGCCAGCAGCTTATCATCATCTAGCGGGGGGAGCTCCTACAATGAGCAGTTCTTC.

This clone was seen only a few times. The chain has TRBV29-1 and TRBJ2-7, with D uncertain. This CDR3 is built from 11 residues. Germline assignment: CDR1 SQVTM and CDR2 ANQGSEA. The CDR3 here is CSAVRAYEQYF. The CDR3 region has the DNA TGCAGTGCAGTAAGGGCTTACGAGCAGTACTTC.

The J gene is TRBJ2-3, the V gene TRBV9; D is unresolved. The V and J ends lost 0 bases and 2 bases respectively, with 7 bases between them. The CDR3 contains 14 residues. Germline-derived CDR1 and CDR2 are SGDLS and YYNGEE. The CDR3 DNA reads TGTGCCAGCAGCGTAGGCCCCATCACAGATACGCAGTATTTT. This sequence encodes CASSVGPITDTQYF.

This clone has just a few counts. The chain is built from TRBV30 and TRBJ1-2, with 8 bases identical to TRBD1. Looked up from germline, CDR1 is GTSNPN and CDR2 is SVGIG (reference sequence). The CDR3 extends over 13 amino acids. V lost 1 base to trimming and J lost 4 bases; unmatched junction nucleotides: 2. The CDR3 DNA is TGTGCCTGGAGTGGGCAGGGGGCCTATGGCTACACCTTC. It encodes CAWSGQGAYGYTF. Based on the CDR3 plus reference TRBV30 and TRBJ1-2, the full variable domain is SQTIHQWPATLVQPVGSPLSLECTVEGTSNPNLYWYRQAAGRGLQLLFYSVGIGQISSEVPQNLSASRPQDRQFILSSKKLLLSDSGFYLCAWSGQGAYGYTFGSGTRLTVV.

J is TRBJ1-2 and V is TRBV25-1, with D uncertain. The CDR3 runs to 15 residues. Per the germline V gene, CDR1 is MGHDK and CDR2 is SYGVNS. Trimming shortened V by 5 bases and J by 8 bases, and 21 bases separated the two germline ends. CDR3 protein: CASSHQPLSGSGYTF. In DNA, the CDR3 is TGTGCCAGCAGTCACCAACCCCTTTCGGGGAGCGGCTACACCTTC.

This sequence joins TRBV29-1 and TRBJ2-1; perhaps TRBD2 as D (7 bases). The CDR3 is 11 residues long. The germline CDR1 and CDR2 sequences are SQVTM and ANQGSEA. The CDR3 sequence: CLGGGNNEQFF. CDR3 DNA sequence: TGCCTAGGGGGGGGTAACAATGAGCAGTTCTTC.

V gene TRBV7-2 combines with J gene TRBJ2-3, with 9 bases identical to TRBD1. Germline V CDR1 and CDR2: SGHTA, FQGNSA. The V and J ends lost 1 base and 2 bases, in that order; junction bases with no gene match: 10. The CDR3 has 18 residues. The CDR3 sequence: CASSLVGTGRSYTDTQYF. The CDR3 DNA is TGTGCCAGCAGCTTAGTCGGGACAGGGCGCAGTTACACAGATACGCAGTATTTT.

This clone has at least ten counts. The chain links TRBV19 to TRBJ2-3; D ambiguous. Germline assignment: CDR1 LNHDA and CDR2 SQIVND (reference sequence). This CDR3 is built from 12 residues. The V gene lost 5 bases and the J gene lost 4 bases, with 7 bases spanning the gap. The CDR3 spells CASSANADTQYF. The CDR3 coding sequence is TGTGCCAGTAGTGCCAACGCAGATACGCAGTATTTT.

This sequence joins TRBV7-3 and TRBJ2-5, with TRBD2 identical over 11 bases. V lost 1 base, J lost 5 bases, and 9 bases stayed unmatched. The CDR3 extends over 17 amino acids. CDR1 and CDR2 from the germline V gene are SGHTA and FQGTGA. CDR3 protein: CASSLSGSGGAFETQYF. The CDR3 DNA reads as TGTGCCAGCAGCTTAAGCGGTAGCGGGGGGGCCTTCGAGACCCAGTACTTC.

V and J are TRBV5-1 and TRBJ1-2; weak D call: TRBD1 (6 bases). V was cut by 5 bases and J by 8 bases, with 19 bases left in between. There are 14 residues in the CDR3. Germline assignment: CDR1 SGHRS and CDR2 YFSETQ. CDR3 coding DNA: TGCGCCAGCAGACCGACGGGGGGCGCGAAAGGCTACACCTTC. Residues: CASRPTGGAKGYTF.

V gene TRBV29-1 combines with J gene TRBJ2-3; D is ambiguous. Germline V lookup: CDR1 SQVTM, CDR2 ANQGSEA. Trimming pared 7 bases from V and 2 bases from J, leaving 13 bases between. The CDR3 length is 13 residues. The CDR3 loop reads CSGVGYNTDTQYF. For the CDR3, the DNA is TGCAGCGGCGTTGGGTATAACACAGATACGCAGTATTTT.